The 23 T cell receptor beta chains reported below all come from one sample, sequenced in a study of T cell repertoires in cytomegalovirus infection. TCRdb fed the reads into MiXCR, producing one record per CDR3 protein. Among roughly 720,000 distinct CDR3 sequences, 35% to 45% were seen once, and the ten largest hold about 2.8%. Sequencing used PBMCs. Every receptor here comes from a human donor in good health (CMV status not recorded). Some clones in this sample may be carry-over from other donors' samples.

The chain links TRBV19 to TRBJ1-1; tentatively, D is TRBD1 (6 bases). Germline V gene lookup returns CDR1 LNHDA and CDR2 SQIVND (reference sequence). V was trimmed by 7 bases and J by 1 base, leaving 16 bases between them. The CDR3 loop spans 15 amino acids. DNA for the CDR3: TGTGCCAGTACTTATCTACGGGGGCCGAACACTGAAGCTTTCTTT. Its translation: CASTYLRGPNTEAFF.

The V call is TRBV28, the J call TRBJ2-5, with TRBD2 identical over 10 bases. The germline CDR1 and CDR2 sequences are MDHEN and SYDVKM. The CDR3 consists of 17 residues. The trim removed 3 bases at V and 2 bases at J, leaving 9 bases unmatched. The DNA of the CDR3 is TGTGCCAGCAGTTTCTGGACTAGCGGTGGGGAACAAGAGACCCAGTACTTC. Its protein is CASSFWTSGGEQETQYF.

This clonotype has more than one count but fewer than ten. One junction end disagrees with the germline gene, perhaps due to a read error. This CDR3 reads CASSQDRLAGVSF. For the CDR3, the DNA is TGTGCCAGCAGCCAAGATAGACTAGCGGGGGTCTCCTTC. This chain connects TRBV14 to TRBJ2-7; 12 bases align to TRBD2. CDR1 SGHDN and CDR2 FVKESK come from the germline V gene. CDR3 size: 13 residues. The full variable domain, with the rest looked up from reference TRBV14 and TRBJ2-7, is EAGVTQFPSHSVIEKGQTVTLRCDPISGHDNLYWYRRVMGKEIKFLLHFVKESKQDESGMPNNRFLAERTGGTYSTLKVQPAELEDSGVYFCASSQDRLAGVSFGPGTRLTVT.

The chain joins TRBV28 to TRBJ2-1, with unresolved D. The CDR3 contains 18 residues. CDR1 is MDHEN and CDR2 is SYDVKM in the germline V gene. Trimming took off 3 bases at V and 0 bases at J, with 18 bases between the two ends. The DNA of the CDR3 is TGTGCCAGCAGTTTCTCAGGTCTAGACGGCTACTCCTACAATGAGCAGTTCTTC. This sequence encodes CASSFSGLDGYSYNEQFF.

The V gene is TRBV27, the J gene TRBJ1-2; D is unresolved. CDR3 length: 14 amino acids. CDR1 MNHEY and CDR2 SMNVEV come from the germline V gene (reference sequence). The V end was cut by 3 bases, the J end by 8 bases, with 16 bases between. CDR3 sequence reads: CASSFDGGSYGYTF. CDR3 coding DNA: TGTGCCAGCAGTTTCGATGGCGGGAGTTACGGCTACACCTTC.

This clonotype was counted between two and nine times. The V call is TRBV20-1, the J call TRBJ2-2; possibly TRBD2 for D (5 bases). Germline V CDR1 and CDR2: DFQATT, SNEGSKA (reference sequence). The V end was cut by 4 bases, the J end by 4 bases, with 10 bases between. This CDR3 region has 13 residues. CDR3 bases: TGCAGTGCTACTGGACTGTTCACCGGGGAGCTGTTTTTT. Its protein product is CSATGLFTGELFF.

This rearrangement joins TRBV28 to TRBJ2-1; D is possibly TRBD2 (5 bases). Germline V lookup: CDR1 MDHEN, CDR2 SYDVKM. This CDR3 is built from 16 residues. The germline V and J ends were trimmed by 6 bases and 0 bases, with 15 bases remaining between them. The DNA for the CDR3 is TGTGCCAGCAGGTTAAGAGCGGCCCGCTCCTACAATGAGCAGTTCTTC. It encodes CASRLRAARSYNEQFF.

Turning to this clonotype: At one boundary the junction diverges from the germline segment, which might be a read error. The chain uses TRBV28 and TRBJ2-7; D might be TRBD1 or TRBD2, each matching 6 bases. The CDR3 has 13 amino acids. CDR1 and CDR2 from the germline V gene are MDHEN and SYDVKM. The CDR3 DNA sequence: TGCCTTATTAGGGGGGTGGATTCCTACGAGCAGTACTTC. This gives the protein CLIRGVDSYEQYF.

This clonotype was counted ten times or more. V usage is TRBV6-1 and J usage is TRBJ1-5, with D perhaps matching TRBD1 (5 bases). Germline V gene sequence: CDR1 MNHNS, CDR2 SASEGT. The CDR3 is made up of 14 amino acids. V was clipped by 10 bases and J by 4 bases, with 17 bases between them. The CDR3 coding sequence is TGTGCCATCGAGCCGGGACCGGGGAATCAGCCCCAGCATTTT. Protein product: CAIEPGPGNQPQHF.

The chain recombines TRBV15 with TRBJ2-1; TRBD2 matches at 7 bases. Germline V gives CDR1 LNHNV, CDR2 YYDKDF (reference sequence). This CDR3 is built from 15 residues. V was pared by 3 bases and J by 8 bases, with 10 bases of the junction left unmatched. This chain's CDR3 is CATSSGTTDRDEQFF. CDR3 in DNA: TGTGCCACCAGCAGCGGGACTACCGACCGGGATGAGCAGTTCTTC.

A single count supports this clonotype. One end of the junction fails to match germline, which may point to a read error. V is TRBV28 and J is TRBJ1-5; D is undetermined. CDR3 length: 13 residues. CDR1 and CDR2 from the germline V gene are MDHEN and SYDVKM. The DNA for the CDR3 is TGTACCAGCAGTCCCGACAGCAATCAGCCCCAGCATTTT. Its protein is CTSSPDSNQPQHF.

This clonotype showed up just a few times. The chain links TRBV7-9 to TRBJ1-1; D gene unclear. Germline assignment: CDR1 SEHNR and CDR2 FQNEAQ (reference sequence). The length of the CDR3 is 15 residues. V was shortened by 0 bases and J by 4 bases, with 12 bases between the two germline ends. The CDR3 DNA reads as TGTGCCAGCAGCTTAGCCCCGGGCGGGAGCACTGAAGCTTTCTTT. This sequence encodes CASSLAPGGSTEAFF. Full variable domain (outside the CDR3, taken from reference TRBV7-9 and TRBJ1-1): DTGVSQNPRHKITKRGQNVTFRCDPISEHNRLYWYRQTLGQGPEFLTYFQNEAQLEKSRLLSDRFSAERPKGSFSTLEIQRTEQGDSAMYLCASSLAPGGSTEAFFGQGTRLTVV.

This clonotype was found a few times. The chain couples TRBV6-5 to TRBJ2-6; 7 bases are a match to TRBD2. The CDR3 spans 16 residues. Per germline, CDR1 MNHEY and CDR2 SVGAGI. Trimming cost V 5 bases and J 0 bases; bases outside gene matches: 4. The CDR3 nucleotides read TGTGCCAGCAGTCCAACGGGGGGCTCTGGGGCCAACGTCCTGACTTTC. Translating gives CASSPTGGSGANVLTF.

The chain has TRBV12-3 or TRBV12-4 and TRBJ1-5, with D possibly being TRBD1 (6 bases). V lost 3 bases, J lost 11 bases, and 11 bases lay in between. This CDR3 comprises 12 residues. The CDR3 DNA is TGTGCCAGCAGTTTCTCGGGGGGCTCCCAGCATTTT. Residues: CASSFSGGSQHF.

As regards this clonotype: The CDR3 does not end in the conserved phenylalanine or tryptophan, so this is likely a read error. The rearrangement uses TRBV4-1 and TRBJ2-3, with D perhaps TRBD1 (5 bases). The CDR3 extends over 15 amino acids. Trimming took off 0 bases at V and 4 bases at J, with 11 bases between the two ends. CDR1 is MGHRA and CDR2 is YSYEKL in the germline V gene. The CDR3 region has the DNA TGCGCCAGCAGCCAAGATCGGGTAGGGGCAGATACGCAGTATTGT. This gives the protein CASSQDRVGADTQYC.

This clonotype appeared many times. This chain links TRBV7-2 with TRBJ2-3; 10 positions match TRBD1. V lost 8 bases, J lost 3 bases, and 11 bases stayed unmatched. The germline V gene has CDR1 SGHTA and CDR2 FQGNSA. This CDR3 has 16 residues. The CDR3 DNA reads TGTGCCAGCTCCCTGCGAGGGACAGGGGCGACAGATACGCAGTATTTT. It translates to CASSLRGTGATDTQYF. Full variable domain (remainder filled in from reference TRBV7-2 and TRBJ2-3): GAGVSQSPSNKVTEKGKDVELRCDPISGHTALYWYRQSLGQGLEFLIYFQGNSAPDKSGLPSDRFSAERTGGSVSTLTIQRTQQEDSAVYLCASSLRGTGATDTQYFGPGTRLTVL.

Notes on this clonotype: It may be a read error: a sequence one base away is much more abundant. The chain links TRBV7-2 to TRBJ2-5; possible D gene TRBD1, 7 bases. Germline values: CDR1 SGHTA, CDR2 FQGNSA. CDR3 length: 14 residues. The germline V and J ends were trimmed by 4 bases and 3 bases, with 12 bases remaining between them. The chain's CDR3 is CASSSGGLEETQYF. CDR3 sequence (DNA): TGTGCCAGCAGCTCAGGGGGGTTAGAAGAGACCCAGTACTTC.

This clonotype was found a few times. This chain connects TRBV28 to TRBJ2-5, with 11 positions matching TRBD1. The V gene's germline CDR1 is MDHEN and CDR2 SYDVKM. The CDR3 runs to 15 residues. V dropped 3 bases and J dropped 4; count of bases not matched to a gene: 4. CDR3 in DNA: TGTGCCAGCAGTTTCACGGACAGGGGGCGAGAGACCCAGTACTTC. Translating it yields CASSFTDRGRETQYF. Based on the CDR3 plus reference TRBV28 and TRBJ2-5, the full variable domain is DVKVTQSSRYLVKRTGEKVFLECVQDMDHENMFWYRQDPGLGLRLIYFSYDVKMKEKGDIPEGYSVSREKKERFSLILESASTNQTSMYLCASSFTDRGRETQYFGPGTRLLVL.

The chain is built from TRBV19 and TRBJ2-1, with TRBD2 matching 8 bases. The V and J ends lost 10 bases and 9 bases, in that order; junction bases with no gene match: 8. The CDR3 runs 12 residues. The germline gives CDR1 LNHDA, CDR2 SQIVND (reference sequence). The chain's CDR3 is CATGLARSEQFF. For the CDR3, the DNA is TGTGCCACCGGACTAGCCCGAAGTGAGCAGTTCTTC.

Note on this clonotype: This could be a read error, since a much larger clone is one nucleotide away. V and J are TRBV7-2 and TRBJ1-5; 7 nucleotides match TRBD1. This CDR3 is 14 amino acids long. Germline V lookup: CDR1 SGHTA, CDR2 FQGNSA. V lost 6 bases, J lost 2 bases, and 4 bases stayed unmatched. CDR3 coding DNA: TGTGCCAGCAGTACAGGGGACCGCAATCAGCCCCAGCATTTT. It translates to CASSTGDRNQPQHF.

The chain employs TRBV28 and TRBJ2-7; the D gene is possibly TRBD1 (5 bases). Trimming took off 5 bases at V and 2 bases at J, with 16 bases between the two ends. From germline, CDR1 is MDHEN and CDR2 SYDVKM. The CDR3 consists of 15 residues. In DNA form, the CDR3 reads TGTGCCAGCAGTCGCGGACACCGCCGTACCTACGAGCAGTACTTC. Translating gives CASSRGHRRTYEQYF. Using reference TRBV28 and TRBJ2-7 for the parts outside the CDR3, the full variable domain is DVKVTQSSRYLVKRTGEKVFLECVQDMDHENMFWYRQDPGLGLRLIYFSYDVKMKEKGDIPEGYSVSREKKERFSLILESASTNQTSMYLCASSRGHRRTYEQYFGPGTRLTVT.

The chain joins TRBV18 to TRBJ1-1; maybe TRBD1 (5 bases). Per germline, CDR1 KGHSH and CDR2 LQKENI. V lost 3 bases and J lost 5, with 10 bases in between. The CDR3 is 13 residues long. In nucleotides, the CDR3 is TGTGCCAGCTCACCGGGGGGAGAGACTGAAGCTTTCTTT. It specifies CASSPGGETEAFF. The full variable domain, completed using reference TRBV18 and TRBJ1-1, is NAGVMQNPRHLVRRRGQEARLRCSPMKGHSHVYWYRQLPEEGLKFMVYLQKENIIDESGMPKERFSAEFPKEGPSILRIQQVVRGDSAAYFCASSPGGETEAFFGQGTRLTVV.

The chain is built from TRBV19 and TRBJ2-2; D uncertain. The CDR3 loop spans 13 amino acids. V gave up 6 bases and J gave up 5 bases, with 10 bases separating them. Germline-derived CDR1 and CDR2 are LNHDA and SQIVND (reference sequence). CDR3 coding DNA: TGTGCCAGTAGGGTTCACGGGACCGGGGAGCTGTTTTTT. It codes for CASRVHGTGELFF.